Below, 17 T cell receptor beta chains from the same sample are listed, as sequenced in a study of shared clonotypes between healthy human individuals. Naive CD8 cells lacked CD45RO and underwent positive selection for CCR7, leaving out terminally differentiated effector memory CD45RA+ cells. Sequencing was performed with immunoSEQ multiplex PCR; in TCRdb, only in-frame clones are kept and a portion is missing. The repertoire holds roughly 2,000,000 clones, with roughly 93% as singletons. What was sequenced was naive CD8+ T cells from PBMCs. The receptors come from a man aged 18 to 29 in good health. Some clones in this sample may be carry-over from other donors' samples.

The rearrangement links TRBV7-6 to TRBJ2-2; D assignment may be TRBD1 or TRBD2 (5 bases each). Deletions cut 5 bases from V and 4 bases from J, with 17 bases between. Germline V lookup: CDR1 SGHVS, CDR2 FNYEAQ. This CDR3 region has 16 residues. CDR3 nucleotide sequence: TGTGCCAGCAGCACACGGGACCCCCGATCCACCGGGGAGCTGTTTTTT. Residues: CASSTRDPRSTGELFF.

The rearrangement uses TRBV27 and TRBJ1-1, with unresolved D. V dropped 5 bases and J dropped 1 base, with 11 bases sitting between them. The V gene's germline CDR1 is MNHEY and CDR2 SMNVEV (reference sequence). This CDR3 region has 14 residues. The CDR3 spells CASSPAHENTEAFF. In DNA form, the CDR3 reads TGTGCCAGCAGTCCCGCACACGAGAACACTGAAGCTTTCTTT.

The rearrangement links TRBV2 to TRBJ2-7; TRBD1 might be the D (6 bases). This CDR3 has 14 amino acids. CDR1 SNHLY and CDR2 FYNNEI come from the germline V gene. V was cut by 5 bases and J by 2 bases, with 13 bases left in between. The CDR3 here is CASSWTVGAYEQYF. CDR3 nucleotides: TGTGCCAGCAGTTGGACAGTGGGGGCCTACGAGCAGTACTTC. The complete variable domain, with remaining parts taken from reference TRBV2 and TRBJ2-7, reads EPEVTQTPSHQVTQMGQEVILRCVPISNHLYFYWYRQILGQKVEFLVSFYNNEISEKSEIFDDQFSVERPDGSNFTLKIRSTKLEDSAMYFCASSWTVGAYEQYFGPGTRLTVT.

Comments on this clone: The same CDR3 arises from other DNA sequences in this sample as well. The rearrangement links TRBV7-3 to TRBJ2-1, with D possibly TRBD2 on 5 matching bases. The CDR3 loop spans 13 amino acids. The germline V and J ends were trimmed by 4 bases and 5 bases, with 9 bases remaining between them. Germline V gene lookup returns CDR1 SGHTA and CDR2 FQGTGA. The CDR3 nucleotides are TGTGCCAGCAGCTCCGTCGGGGACAATGAGCAGTTCTTC. It codes for CASSSVGDNEQFF.

The rearrangement links TRBV5-6 to TRBJ2-1; 7 bases match TRBD2. J gave up 11 bases and V 4 bases, and 6 bases lay outside the gene matches. Germline V lookup: CDR1 SGHDT, CDR2 YYEEEE. This CDR3 region has 12 residues. The CDR3 protein is CASSPSTSQQFF. CDR3 DNA: TGTGCCAGCAGCCCGTCGACTAGCCAGCAGTTCTTC.

The chain links TRBV9 to TRBJ2-7, with 8 bases aligning to TRBD2. Germline trimming cut 0 bases from V and 6 bases from J; bases unmatched to any gene: 8. CDR1 and CDR2 (germline): SGDLS, YYNGEE. CDR3 size: 15 residues. CDR3 bases: TGTGCCAGCAGCGTAGTCTTAGGACTAGCTGCCGAGCAGTACTTC. This sequence encodes CASSVVLGLAAEQYF.

The V gene is TRBV28, the J gene TRBJ2-4; D perhaps matches TRBD2 (5 bases). Germline CDR1 and CDR2: MDHEN and SYDVKM. The CDR3 is 15 residues long. V gave up 2 bases and J gave up 6 bases, with 14 bases separating them. CDR3 amino acids: CASSLTGSEGNIQYF. Written as DNA, the CDR3 is TGTGCCAGCAGTTTAACGGGTTCCGAGGGAAACATTCAGTACTTC.

The rearrangement uses TRBV19 and TRBJ2-3; D not certain. CDR1 is LNHDA and CDR2 is SQIVND in the germline V gene (reference sequence). The CDR3 has 13 residues. V shed 3 bases and J shed 6 bases, with 10 bases lying between them. The CDR3 DNA follows: TGTGCCAGTAGTATGTGGGCCCCGGATACGCAGTATTTT. Its translation: CASSMWAPDTQYF.

This chain links TRBV21-1 with TRBJ1-2; TRBD1, the table's D call, lacks a check against the DNA. TRBV21-1 is flagged as a pseudogene. The CDR3 length is 20 residues. The CDR3 here is CASSKDPPRADRPGMGGYTF. The CDR3 coding sequence is TGTGCCAGCAGCAAAGACCCCCCCAGGGCGGACAGACCCGGGATGGGCGGCTACACCTTC.

The rearrangement links TRBV27 to TRBJ1-2, with a weak D call TRBD1 (5 bases). Germline CDR1 reads MNHEY; CDR2 reads SMNVEV (reference sequence). V lost 5 bases, J lost 8 bases, and 15 bases lay in between. The CDR3 has 13 residues. CDR3 loop: CASSKTEFEGYTF. The CDR3 DNA sequence: TGTGCCAGCAGTAAGACAGAATTTGAAGGCTACACCTTC.

A few counts support this clone. V and J are TRBV7-9 and TRBJ1-3; D not resolved. Trimming cost V 5 bases and J 0 bases, with 11 bases left between them. The CDR3 spans 15 residues. The V gene's germline CDR1 is SEHNR and CDR2 FQNEAQ (reference sequence). The CDR3 DNA is TGTGCCAGCAGCCGGGGAACCCCCTCTGGAAACACCATATATTTT. It encodes CASSRGTPSGNTIYF.

This sequence joins TRBV9 and TRBJ2-7, with D possibly matching TRBD1 (6 bases). Trimming stripped 3 bases from V and 5 bases from J, with 12 bases between. Germline CDR1 reads SGDLS; CDR2 reads YYNGEE. This CDR3 comprises 13 residues. In nucleotides, the CDR3 is TGTGCCAGCAGCGAGGACAGTCTCCACGAGCAGTACTTC. As protein: CASSEDSLHEQYF. Full variable domain (rest looked up from reference TRBV9 and TRBJ2-7): DSGVTQTPKHLITATGQRVTLRCSPRSGDLSVYWYQQSLDQGLQFLIQYYNGEERAKGNILERFSAQQFPDLHSELNLSSLELGDSALYFCASSEDSLHEQYFGPGTRLTVT.

This clone was observed once. The chain carries TRBV27 and TRBJ2-1; tentatively, D is TRBD1 or TRBD2 (6 bases each). CDR3 length: 15 amino acids. Germline V lookup: CDR1 MNHEY, CDR2 SMNVEV (reference sequence). V lost 7 bases and J lost 6, with 19 bases in between. In DNA, the CDR3 is TGTGCCAGCACCCTGGAGGGGGGTGTCCTCAATGAGCAGTTCTTC. Its translation: CASTLEGGVLNEQFF.

This clone was seen only once. This sequence joins TRBV19 and TRBJ2-4; D gene uncertain. This CDR3 has 16 amino acids. CDR1 LNHDA and CDR2 SQIVND come from the germline V gene (reference sequence). V was shortened by 0 bases and J by 11 bases, with 20 bases between the two germline ends. CDR3 in amino acids: CASSIDSLQSDPFQYF. The DNA of the CDR3 is TGTGCCAGTAGTATAGATTCCCTCCAATCGGACCCTTTTCAGTACTTC.

This clone was recorded only once. The CDR3 DNA reads as TGTGCCAGTAGCACCGATCGAAAGGGAACCGGGGAGCTGTTTTTT. It codes for CASSTDRKGTGELFF. The chain combines TRBV19 with TRBJ2-2; D is unclear. Trimming pared 6 bases from V and 5 bases from J, leaving 16 bases between. CDR1 and CDR2 (germline): LNHDA, SQIVND (reference sequence). This CDR3 is 15 amino acids long.

J is TRBJ2-1 and V is TRBV7-2, with a possible D match to TRBD2 (6 bases). Trimming took 4 bases from V and 12 from J, leaving 16 bases between them. This CDR3 region has 13 residues. Per the germline V gene, CDR1 is SGHTA and CDR2 is FQGNSA. The CDR3 region has the DNA TGTGCCAGCAGCTCTGGACTAAATCCTTGGCAGTTCTTC. Its translation: CASSSGLNPWQFF.

The chain recombines TRBV6-5 with TRBJ1-5; TRBD1 might be the D (6 bases). This CDR3 has 15 residues. Germline assignment: CDR1 MNHEY and CDR2 SVGAGI. Trimming took off 5 bases at V and 5 bases at J, with 16 bases between the two ends. The CDR3 DNA sequence: TGTGCCAGCAGTCCCGCCCTCACAGGGCATCAGCCCCAGCATTTT. Its protein is CASSPALTGHQPQHF.